Below, 24 T cell receptor beta chains from the same sample are listed, as sequenced in a study of immune evolution from preneoplasia to lung adenocarcinoma. Assay used: immunoSEQ multiplex PCR; TCRdb lists only in-frame clones, some missing. This table holds around 7,000 clones, roughly 78% found once. Input material: FFPE adjacent normal lung tissue. These receptors all come from a person aged 55-85 years with lung adenocarcinoma.

The chain links TRBV5-3 to TRBJ1-2; unclear D gene. TRBV5-3 is identified as an open reading frame with a role that is uncertain. The length of the CDR3 is 14 residues. With 4 bases removed from V and 2 bases from J, the gap between germline ends came to 12 bases. The CDR3 loop is CARSESAENYGYTF. In nucleotides, the CDR3 is TGTGCCAGAAGCGAAAGCGCGGAAAACTATGGCTACACCTTC.

The chain joins TRBV7-2 to TRBJ2-3; D perhaps matches TRBD1 (5 bases). The V and J ends lost 5 bases and 2 bases respectively, with 14 bases between them. CDR3 size: 15 residues. Germline values: CDR1 SGHTA, CDR2 FQGNSA. The CDR3 nucleotides are TGTGCCAGCAGCCCAGGGAATTTTGCCACAGATACGCAGTATTTT. As protein: CASSPGNFATDTQYF.

This chain joins TRBV28 and TRBJ1-3, with 7 positions matching TRBD1. V gave up 5 bases and J gave up 2 bases; unmatched junction bases: 3. Germline CDR1 is MDHEN and CDR2 is SYDVKM. This CDR3 spans 14 amino acids. CDR3 coding DNA: TGTGCCAGCAGTCCCGACAGGGCTGGAAACACCATATATTTT. This encodes CASSPDRAGNTIYF.

The sample holds one count of this clone. This sequence joins TRBV5-1 and TRBJ2-1; D not certain. V was clipped by 4 bases and J by 4 bases, with 12 bases between them. In germline, CDR1 is SGHRS, CDR2 YFSETQ. CDR3 length: 14 residues. Written as DNA, the CDR3 is TGCGCCAGCAGCGGTCCAGGCGCGTACAATGAGCAGTTCTTC. Protein: CASSGPGAYNEQFF.

CDR3 bases: TGTGCCAGCAGCGTAGATTGGGACAACAATCAGCCCCAGCATTTT. Its translation: CASSVDWDNNQPQHF. V gene TRBV9 combines with J gene TRBJ1-5; tentatively, D is TRBD1 (6 bases). This CDR3 contains 15 residues. Trimming removed 0 bases at V and 3 bases at J, with 10 bases between. CDR1 and CDR2 from the germline V gene are SGDLS and YYNGEE.

The chain is built from TRBV23-1 and TRBJ2-3, with TRBD2 identical over 11 bases. Being an ORF, TRBV23-1 has a function that is uncertain. V shed 0 bases and J 2 bases; nucleotides not matched to a gene: 4. The CDR3 runs to 17 residues. CDR3 in DNA: TGCGCCAGCAGTCAATCTGGGACTAGCGGAAACACAGATACGCAGTATTTT. This translates into CASSQSGTSGNTDTQYF.

The chain employs TRBV7-2 and TRBJ1-3; tentatively, D is TRBD1 (5 bases). The CDR3 consists of 15 residues. Looked up from germline, CDR1 is SGHTA and CDR2 is FQGNSA. V was cut by 6 bases and J by 3 bases, with 15 bases left in between. The CDR3 DNA is TGTGCCAGCAGGCGTATCTCCGACAGTGGAAACACCATATATTTT. Residues: CASRRISDSGNTIYF.

This clone was counted once. The rearrangement links TRBV4-3 to TRBJ2-2; 8 bases are shared with TRBD2. Germline-derived CDR1 and CDR2 are LGHNA and YSLEER. With 1 base clipped from V and 6 bases from J, the junction kept 7 bases outside the gene matches. The CDR3 loop spans 16 amino acids. For the CDR3, the DNA is TGCGCCAGCAGCCAAGGGGGACTAGTTGGTCCCGGGGAGCTGTTTTTT. Protein: CASSQGGLVGPGELFF.

This chain connects TRBV5-1 to TRBJ1-4, with D uncertain. Germline CDR1 SGHRS, CDR2 YFSETQ. The CDR3 runs 15 residues. V lost 2 bases and J 0 bases, leaving 8 bases between the germline ends. CDR3 sequence reads: CASSLNSPTNEKLFF. The CDR3 DNA reads TGCGCCAGCAGCTTAAACAGCCCAACTAATGAAAAACTGTTTTTT. Complete variable domain (other parts from reference TRBV5-1 and TRBJ1-4): KAGVTQTPRYLIKTRGQQVTLSCSPISGHRSVSWYQQTPGQGLQFLFEYFSETQRNKGNFPGRFSGRQFSNSRSEMNVSTLELGDSALYLCASSLNSPTNEKLFFGSGTQLSVL.

The chain is built from TRBV5-1 and TRBJ1-2; TRBD1 agrees at 11 bases. V shed 0 bases, J shed 7 bases, and the junction held 5 bases outside the gene matches. Germline V gives CDR1 SGHRS, CDR2 YFSETQ. The CDR3 covers 15 residues. CDR3 protein: CASSLDRTGGGGYTF. The CDR3 DNA reads as TGCGCCAGCAGCTTGGATCGGACAGGGGGCGGTGGCTACACCTTC.

This clone came up a few times. CDR3 sequence reads: CASSPRGGEETQYF. CDR3 bases: TGTGCCAGCAGCCCGAGGGGCGGAGAAGAGACCCAGTACTTC. The chain has TRBV6-5 and TRBJ2-5, with D possibly called TRBD1 or TRBD2 (5 bases each). CDR1 is MNHEY, CDR2 SVGAGI, per germline. V lost 6 bases, J lost 3 bases, and 14 bases lay in between. The CDR3 spans 14 residues.

This chain links TRBV28 with TRBJ2-7; D unclear. The CDR3 has 14 residues. The V gene's germline CDR1 is MDHEN and CDR2 SYDVKM. V was cut by 4 bases and J by 3 bases, with 13 bases left in between. CDR3 sequence (DNA): TGTGCCAGCAGTTCGCCCCATGGCAACTACGAGCAGTACTTC. Translated: CASSSPHGNYEQYF.

This clone was recorded a few times. This chain joins TRBV29-1 and TRBJ1-2, with 8 bases fitting TRBD1. The V gene's germline CDR1 is SQVTM and CDR2 ANQGSEA. Trimming cost V 4 bases and J 8 bases; bases outside gene matches: 9. The CDR3 length is 13 residues. The CDR3 loop is CSVVGGQEGGYTF. In DNA form, the CDR3 reads TGCAGCGTTGTGGGGGGACAGGAAGGAGGCTACACCTTC.

This clone was observed once. This sequence joins TRBV30 and TRBJ1-5; no clear D gene. CDR1 is GTSNPN, CDR2 SVGIG, per germline (reference sequence). V dropped 0 bases and J dropped 0 bases, with 9 bases sitting between them. The CDR3 runs to 15 residues. The chain's CDR3 is CAWSVGRYSNQPQHF. In nucleotides, the CDR3 is TGTGCCTGGAGTGTCGGTCGCTATAGCAATCAGCCCCAGCATTTT.

The rearrangement links TRBV5-1 to TRBJ2-1, with D unclear. The CDR3 runs 18 residues. Trimming cost V 0 bases and J 0 bases, with 16 bases left between them. Germline assignment: CDR1 SGHRS and CDR2 YFSETQ. The CDR3 region has the DNA TGCGCCAGCAGCTTGGCGGTTGCCGCTCACAGCTCCTACAATGAGCAGTTCTTC. Amino acids: CASSLAVAAHSSYNEQFF.

This rearrangement joins TRBV19 to TRBJ1-1, with D perhaps TRBD1 (5 bases). V dropped 1 base and J dropped 1 base, with 7 bases sitting between them. The CDR3 length is 14 residues. In germline, CDR1 is LNHDA, CDR2 SQIVND (reference sequence). The CDR3 bases are TGTGCCAGTAGTATAGGCCAGGGGAACACTGAAGCTTTCTTT. It yields the protein CASSIGQGNTEAFF.

This CDR3 is CASSVEGSTDTQYF. The CDR3 nucleotides are TGTGCCAGCAGCGTAGAAGGAAGCACAGATACGCAGTATTTT. The rearrangement links TRBV9 to TRBJ2-3; D remains unclear. The CDR3 has 14 amino acids. Trimming removed 0 bases from V and 0 bases from J, with 5 bases in between. The germline CDR1 and CDR2 sequences are SGDLS and YYNGEE.

This clone turned up a few times. CDR3 DNA: TGTGCCAGCAGCTTGGACCGGGACTCCAAAACAAGCAGCTACACCTTC. As protein: CASSLDRDSKTSSYTF. The chain recombines TRBV5-4 with TRBJ1-2, with D possibly matching TRBD1 (5 bases). The CDR3 extends over 16 amino acids. CDR1 SGHNT and CDR2 YYREEE come from the germline V gene (reference sequence). Between the trimmed V and J ends, which lost 0 bases and 9 bases, there was a span of 21 bases.

This chain uses TRBV15 with TRBJ2-2, with TRBD1 identical over 8 bases. There are 15 residues in the CDR3. CDR1 LNHNV and CDR2 YYDKDF come from the germline V gene (reference sequence). Germline trimming cut 4 bases from V and 2 bases from J; bases unmatched to any gene: 3. The CDR3 region is CATSTQGDNTGELFF. CDR3 DNA: TGTGCCACCAGCACACAGGGGGATAACACCGGGGAGCTGTTTTTT.

The chain combines TRBV9 with TRBJ2-5; D gene ambiguous. V was cut by 0 bases and J by 1 base, with 10 bases left in between. CDR1 SGDLS and CDR2 YYNGEE come from the germline V gene. This CDR3 is 15 amino acids long. The CDR3 region has the DNA TGTGCCAGCAGCGTAGAGGGCGGCGGCCAAGAGACCCAGTACTTC. Translating gives CASSVEGGGQETQYF.

The rearrangement uses TRBV7-8 and TRBJ2-5, with 9 bases aligning to TRBD1. With 4 bases clipped from V and 4 bases from J, the junction kept 7 bases outside the gene matches. The germline V gene encodes CDR1 SGHVS and CDR2 FQNEAQ. The length of the CDR3 is 15 residues. The CDR3 sequence: CASSSTPGQGETQYF. The DNA for the CDR3 is TGTGCCAGCAGCTCGACCCCGGGACAGGGAGAGACCCAGTACTTC.

The rearrangement links TRBV19 to TRBJ2-3; 7 nucleotides align to TRBD1. The CDR3 has 17 amino acids. Germline V gives CDR1 LNHDA, CDR2 SQIVND (reference sequence). Unmatched junction bases numbered 11, after V lost 5 bases and J lost 0 bases. The CDR3 DNA sequence: TGTGCCAGTAGTCGGACAGGCGAACTACTTAGCACAGATACGCAGTATTTT. Translated: CASSRTGELLSTDTQYF.

This chain links TRBV28 with TRBJ1-2; D uncertain. Trimming took off 0 bases at V and 7 bases at J, with 21 bases between the two ends. The CDR3 consists of 17 residues. In germline, CDR1 is MDHEN, CDR2 SYDVKM. The CDR3 spells CASSLWSRGRALRGYTF. Here the CDR3 DNA reads TGTGCCAGCAGTTTATGGAGCCGCGGGAGGGCTTTGCGTGGCTACACCTTC.

The chain has TRBV4-1 and TRBJ2-7; TRBD2 matches at 9 bases. Germline CDR1 MGHRA, CDR2 YSYEKL. This CDR3 spans 19 amino acids. With V trimmed by 9 bases and J by 5 bases, 26 bases remained unmatched. The CDR3 loop is CARELGGQARAGGLDEQYV. CDR3 nucleotides: TGCGCCAGGGAGCTTGGGGGGCAGGCGCGGGCGGGAGGGCTCGACGAGCAGTACGTC.